This TCR beta chain was captured by sequencing in a study of cytomegalovirus exposure and HLA in healthy donors. Study-level information: Researchers previously reported finding some 110 million unique TCR beta sequences from about 170 million T cells.

The study ran its PCR with 60 Vbeta and 13 Jbeta primers. The assay was immunoSEQ multiplex PCR, and TCRdb's table has in-frame clones only and misses some. The table includes 95,000 to 150,000 clones, around three quarters detected once. This clone occurred a few times. Its antigen remains unknown. Trimming left V 8 bases short and J 2 bases short, with 16 bases between. The CDR3 is 14 amino acids. Germline V gene data show CDR1 as SGHNT and CDR2 as YENEEA. Study-wide findings and caveats: Analysis performed later found approximately 17,000 TCR beta sequences associated with HLA alleles at 0.05 false discovery rate. Within a later analysis, the majority of CMV-associated TCR beta chains appeared HLA-restricted.

The sequencing sample was made of PBMCs. The chain carries TRBV11-3 and TRBJ2-7, with D maybe TRBD2 (6 bases). The TCR sequence derives from a man younger than 45 in good health and CMV-seropositive. CDR3 nucleotides: TGTGCCAGCCGGCTGGGGGGTACCACCTACGAGCAGTACTTC. Its translation is CASRLGGTTYEQYF. The full variable domain, with the rest looked up from reference TRBV11-3 and TRBJ2-7, is EAGVVQSPRYKIIEKKQPVAFWCNPISGHNTLYWYLQNLGQGPELLIRYENEEAVDDSQLPKDRFSAERLKGVDSTLKIQPAELGDSAVYLCASRLGGTTYEQYFGPGTRLTVT.